A single sample is the source of the 19 T cell receptor beta chains below, sequenced in a study of T cell responses to AZD1222 COVID-19 vaccine. Using immunoSEQ multiplex PCR, the repertoire was profiled, and TCRdb retains in-frame clones only, with some absent. The table records roughly 180,000 clones, about 90% of them present only once. This specimen was peripheral blood, taken on day 0 of AZD1222 vaccination. All receptors come from an adult in good health.

The rearrangement links TRBV6-2 or TRBV6-3 to TRBJ1-2, with TRBD1 matching 8 bases. V trimming: 4 bases; J trimming: 8 bases; junction bases outside the gene matches: 15. CDR1 is MNHEY, CDR2 SVGEGT, per germline. The CDR3 extends over 16 amino acids. The CDR3 nucleotides are TGTGCCAGCAGTTCAGCCCCTCCGGGACAGGCGAGAGGCTACACCTTC. This sequence encodes CASSSAPPGQARGYTF.

The V call is TRBV10-3, the J call TRBJ1-2; TRBD1 might be the D (6 bases). The germline V gene encodes CDR1 ENHRY and CDR2 SYGVKD. This CDR3 region has 13 residues. The ends were cut back, 3 bases at V and 4 bases at J, with 9 bases in the middle. CDR3 loop: CAISEGGSYGYTF. DNA for the CDR3: TGTGCCATCAGTGAAGGGGGGAGCTATGGCTACACCTTC.

The CDR3: CASSLEGPGVLGGYTF. The CDR3 region has the DNA TGCGCCAGCAGCTTGGAAGGACCAGGGGTCCTGGGGGGCTACACCTTC. The V call is TRBV5-1, the J call TRBJ1-2, with D tentatively TRBD1 (6 bases). V was pared by 0 bases and J by 8 bases, with 20 bases between. Germline loops: CDR1 SGHRS, CDR2 YFSETQ. The CDR3 has 16 amino acids.

The chain employs TRBV5-1 and TRBJ1-6; possibly TRBD1 for D (5 bases). CDR1 SGHRS and CDR2 YFSETQ come from the germline V gene. This CDR3 contains 15 residues. V shed 0 bases and J shed 9 bases, with 13 bases lying between them. DNA of the CDR3: TGCGCCAGCAGCTTGGGATCGGGACTAGGTTCACCCCTCCACTTT. It encodes CASSLGSGLGSPLHF. The full variable domain, completed using reference TRBV5-1 and TRBJ1-6, is KAGVTQTPRYLIKTRGQQVTLSCSPISGHRSVSWYQQTPGQGLQFLFEYFSETQRNKGNFPGRFSGRQFSNSRSEMNVSTLELGDSALYLCASSLGSGLGSPLHFGNGTRLTVT.

This clone was seen a single time. The rearrangement uses TRBV9 and TRBJ2-3, with D unclear. Germline assignment: CDR1 SGDLS and CDR2 YYNGEE. This CDR3 is 13 amino acids long. V lost 1 base to trimming and J lost 1 base, with 4 bases between them. CDR3 bases: TGTGCCAGCAGCGTACCGGGCACAGATACGCAGTATTTT. Protein: CASSVPGTDTQYF.

The chain is built from TRBV28 and TRBJ1-2; the match to TRBD1 covers 10 bases. J was trimmed by 4 bases and V by 6 bases; bases with no gene match: 5. This CDR3 contains 14 residues. Germline lookup yields CDR1 MDHEN and CDR2 SYDVKM. CDR3: CASSGDRGTYGYTF. As DNA, the CDR3 is TGTGCCAGCAGCGGGGACAGGGGAACCTATGGCTACACCTTC.

V gene TRBV3-1 (or the pseudogene TRBV3-2) combines with J gene TRBJ2-1, with D maybe TRBD2 (6 bases). V was trimmed by 4 bases and J by 7 bases, leaving 14 bases between them. Germline CDR1 and CDR2: LGHDT and YNNKEL (reference sequence). This CDR3 has 14 residues. The CDR3 sequence is CASSPSLARNEQFF. The DNA for the CDR3 is TGTGCCAGCAGCCCCTCCCTAGCGCGGAATGAGCAGTTCTTC.

The rearrangement uses TRBV30 and TRBJ2-3; 7 bases are shared with TRBD2. The V segment lost 0 bases and the J segment 4 bases; nucleotides outside the gene matches: 13. The CDR3 has 17 amino acids. Per the germline V gene, CDR1 is GTSNPN and CDR2 is SVGIG (reference sequence). The CDR3 DNA sequence: TGTGCCTGGAGTGTAGGGCGGGAGTTTTGGGATGCAGATACGCAGTATTTT. Residues: CAWSVGREFWDADTQYF.

V usage is TRBV19 and J usage is TRBJ2-5; 8 nucleotides line up with TRBD2. V trimming: 8 bases; J trimming: 2 bases; junction bases outside the gene matches: 10. This CDR3 has 15 residues. CDR1 and CDR2 (germline): LNHDA, SQIVND (reference sequence). CDR3 nucleotide sequence: TGTGCCAGTTCGAAGGGTACTAGCGGACAAGAGACCCAGTACTTC. Its translation is CASSKGTSGQETQYF.

In its sample, this clone was seen once. V gene TRBV4-3 combines with J gene TRBJ1-5; D uncertain. The germline CDR1 and CDR2 sequences are LGHNA and YSLEER. Trimming cost V 0 bases and J 3 bases, with 9 bases left between them. The length of the CDR3 is 15 residues. CDR3 in amino acids: CASSQDLGLNQPQHF. In DNA, the CDR3 is TGCGCCAGCAGCCAAGATTTGGGCCTCAATCAGCCCCAGCATTTT.

The chain carries TRBV4-3 and TRBJ2-1; D call uncertain. The CDR3 has 13 amino acids. Germline loops: CDR1 LGHNA, CDR2 YSLEER. V was cut by 0 bases and J by 11 bases, with 11 bases left in between. CDR3 DNA sequence: TGCGCCAGCAGCCAAGATGTGGAGCGAAAGCAGTTCTTC. It codes for CASSQDVERKQFF.

V usage is TRBV6-6 and J usage is TRBJ2-7, with D tentatively TRBD1 (6 bases). This CDR3 is 12 amino acids long. Trimming shortened V by 7 bases and J by 4 bases, and 11 bases separated the two germline ends. The germline V gene encodes CDR1 MNHNY and CDR2 SVGAGI (reference sequence). The CDR3 region is CASTGTNYEQYF. The CDR3 DNA is TGTGCCAGCACAGGGACAAATTACGAGCAGTACTTC.

J is TRBJ1-4 and V is TRBV4-1; the D gene is possibly TRBD1 (5 bases). The CDR3 length is 13 residues. The ends were cut back, 1 base at V and 6 bases at J, with 6 bases in the middle. The V gene's germline CDR1 is MGHRA and CDR2 YSYEKL. CDR3 nucleotides: TGCGCCAGCAGCCAAGTCAGGGATGAAAAACTGTTTTTT. This codes for CASSQVRDEKLFF.

This clone was counted only a few times. The rearrangement links TRBV7-2 to TRBJ1-6, with TRBD1 as a possible D gene (5 bases). With 3 bases removed from V and 5 bases from J, the gap between germline ends came to 11 bases. CDR3 size: 15 residues. Germline assignment: CDR1 SGHTA and CDR2 FQGNSA. The chain's CDR3 is CASSLRGRDNSPLHF. CDR3 DNA: TGTGCCAGCAGCTTGCGGGGACGGGATAATTCACCCCTCCACTTT.

V gene TRBV7-8 combines with J gene TRBJ2-4; D remains unclear. This CDR3 is 15 amino acids long. V was clipped by 2 bases and J by 0 bases, with 8 bases between them. Germline V gives CDR1 SGHVS, CDR2 FQNEAQ. The CDR3 nucleotides are TGTGCCAGCAGCTTAACCCCATTAGCCAAAAACATTCAGTACTTC. Translated: CASSLTPLAKNIQYF.

The rearrangement links TRBV11-3 to TRBJ2-7, with D unclear. CDR3 length: 13 amino acids. V gave up 0 bases and J gave up 6 bases, with 9 bases separating them. Germline V gives CDR1 SGHNT, CDR2 YENEEA. Here the CDR3 reads CASSLDYDGEQYF. DNA of the CDR3: TGTGCCAGCAGCTTAGATTATGACGGCGAGCAGTACTTC.

V and J are TRBV27 and TRBJ2-1, with 12 positions matching TRBD2. The CDR3 runs 17 residues. V lost 1 base and J lost 9; bases outside the gene matches: 10. CDR1 and CDR2 (germline): MNHEY, SMNVEV (reference sequence). CDR3 in amino acids: CASSLLTSGSSWGEQFF. CDR3 DNA: TGTGCCAGCAGTTTATTGACTAGCGGGAGTTCGTGGGGTGAGCAGTTCTTC.

The chain recombines TRBV15 with TRBJ2-1, with D tentatively TRBD2 (5 bases). Trimming pared 3 bases from V and 8 bases from J, leaving 17 bases between. The CDR3 contains 15 residues. CDR1 is LNHNV, CDR2 YYDKDF, per germline (reference sequence). CDR3: CATSRAGGLVDEQFF. The CDR3 nucleotides read TGTGCCACCAGCAGGGCGGGCGGCCTTGTGGATGAGCAGTTCTTC.

In DNA, the CDR3 is TGCAGTGCTGGTGGGGGGGGCTCCTACGAGCAGTACTTC. The encoded protein is CSAGGGGSYEQYF. The chain carries TRBV20-1 and TRBJ2-7, with 7 bases aligning to TRBD2. From germline, CDR1 is DFQATT and CDR2 SNEGSKA (reference sequence). Trimming removed 5 bases from V and 0 bases from J; junction bases left unmatched: 4. The CDR3 extends over 13 amino acids.